This is a list of T cell receptor beta chains from one sample in a study of T cells in Graves' hyperthyroidism and ophthalmopathy. TCRdb re-analysed the multiplex PCR reads in MiXCR, keeping a single row per CDR3 protein. The table includes about 690,000 distinct CDR3 sequences, approximately 15% detected once. The sequencing input was blood. The origin of the receptors is a man between 50 and 59 years old with Graves' hyperthyroidism. Each CDR3 is given with its conserved first and last residue. D genes are given only for firm matches. Clone size is given for some rows only: seen once, a few or many times, or a class if the clone is expanded.

CDR3 length	D gene	V gene	clone size	J gene	CDR3 protein	CDR3 DNA
16	.	TRBV29-1	few	TRBJ1-1	CSVEDRQATMDTEAFF	TGCAGCGTTGAAGATCGGCAGGCCACGATGGACACTGAAGCTTTCTTT
14	TRBD2	TRBV20-1	many	TRBJ2-1	CSAQPSGRYNEQFF	TGCAGTGCCCAGCCCAGCGGGAGATACAATGAGCAGTTCTTC
17	.	TRBV28	.	TRBJ1-2	CASRSVSGKEGSYGYTF	TGTGCCAGCAGGTCGGTGTCGGGAAAGGAGGGGTCCTATGGCTACACCTTC
14	.	TRBV12-3/TRBV12-4	few	TRBJ1-5	CASSAGRGYQPQHF	TGTGCCAGCAGTGCAGGGAGGGGGTATCAGCCCCAGCATTTT
13	TRBD2	TRBV27	.	TRBJ2-7	CASSSGGNREQYF	TGTGCCAGCAGTTCCGGGGGGAATCGGGAGCAGTACTTC
14	TRBD1	TRBV9	few	TRBJ1-5	CASSVTGGNQPQHF	TGTGCCAGCAGCGTGACAGGGGGTAATCAGCCCCAGCATTTT
14	.	TRBV19	many	TRBJ1-6	CASSWQGERTPLHF	TGTGCCAGTAGTTGGCAGGGAGAAAGGACACCCCTCCACTTT
14	.	TRBV4-3	few	TRBJ1-2	CASSQDSGADGYTF	TGCGCCAGCAGCCAAGATTCAGGAGCAGATGGCTACACCTTC
16	.	TRBV5-6	.	TRBJ1-2	CASSLAGGVSYYGYTF	TGTGCCAGCAGCTTGGCCGGGGGCGTTTCCTACTATGGCTACACCTTC
16	TRBD2	TRBV28	many	TRBJ2-3	CASSLVGTSGRDTQYF	TGTGCCAGCAGTTTGGTCGGGACTAGCGGGAGAGATACGCAGTATTTT
14	.	TRBV5-1	.	TRBJ2-7	CASSLDQGPYEQYF	TGCGCCAGCAGCTTGGACCAGGGGCCCTACGAGCAGTACTTC
16	TRBD2	TRBV2	many	TRBJ2-1	CASSEARLAGVDEQFF	TGTGCCAGCAGTGAAGCGCGGCTAGCGGGAGTCGATGAGCAGTTCTTC
12	.	TRBV7-9	.	TRBJ2-7	CASSPAVPEQYF	TGTGCCAGCAGCCCCGCCGTTCCCGAGCAGTACTTC
14	.	TRBV11-2	few	TRBJ1-4	CASSSRTAAEKLFF	TGTGCCAGCAGCTCCAGGACAGCGGCTGAAAAACTGTTTTTT
13	.	TRBV13	.	TRBJ1-1	CASSLNPGTEAFF	TGTGCCAGCAGCTTAAACCCGGGGACTGAAGCTTTCTTT
14	TRBD2	TRBV12-3/TRBV12-4	.	TRBJ2-5	CASRTSGRAETKYF	TGTGCCAGCAGGACTAGCGGGAGGGCAGAGACCAAGTACTTC
14	.	TRBV11-2	many	TRBJ1-2	CASSSPDRYYGYTF	TGTGCCAGCAGCAGCCCGGACCGGTACTATGGCTACACCTTC
17	.	TRBV12-3/TRBV12-4	many	TRBJ1-3	CASSLVGSGGSGNTIYF	TGTGCCAGCAGTTTAGTCGGGTCTGGGGGCTCTGGAAACACCATATATTTT
15	TRBD1	TRBV18	many	TRBJ2-3	CASSPRTGAGDTQYF	TGTGCCAGCTCACCGCGGACAGGGGCGGGGGATACGCAGTATTTT
14	.	TRBV18	many	TRBJ2-1	CASSPSSSYNEQFF	TGTGCCAGCTCGCCTAGTAGCTCCTACAATGAGCAGTTCTTC
19	TRBD1	TRBV7-9	many	TRBJ2-5	CASSLLMMGQPIFQETQYF	TGTGCCAGCAGCCTACTTATGATGGGACAGCCTATCTTCCAAGAGACCCAGTACTTC
16	TRBD1	TRBV30	.	TRBJ2-3	CAWRSPGQGSTDTQYF	TGTGCCTGGAGATCTCCGGGACAGGGTTCGACAGATACGCAGTATTTT
13	.	TRBV7-9	.	TRBJ2-1	CASSPKTGDYGFF	TGTGCCAGCAGCCCCAAAACGGGAGACTACGGGTTCTTC
13	.	TRBV12-3/TRBV12-4	many	TRBJ2-7	CASSLRHGYEQYF	TGTGCCAGCAGTTTGCGACATGGCTACGAGCAGTACTTC
16	TRBD2	TRBV7-2	.	TRBJ2-3	CASSLALAVPTDTQYF	TGTGCCAGCAGCTTAGCGCTAGCGGTACCCACAGATACGCAGTATTTT
12	.	TRBV5-6	.	TRBJ2-7	CASSQFLYEQYF	TGTGCCAGCAGCCAGTTCCTCTACGAGCAGTACTTC
13	.	TRBV24-1	many	TRBJ2-5	CATSEQEWETQYF	TGTGCCACCAGTGAGCAAGAATGGGAGACCCAGTACTTC
13	TRBD2	TRBV7-9	few	TRBJ2-2	CASSLLAGRELFF	TGTGCCAGCAGCTTACTAGCGGGAAGGGAGCTGTTTTTT
13	TRBD1	TRBV19	many	TRBJ1-5	CASDRGTDQPQHF	TGTGCCAGCGACAGGGGTACTGATCAGCCCCAGCATTTT
15	.	TRBV7-9	.	TRBJ1-1	CASSLIGTSNTEAFF	TGTGCCAGCAGCTTAATAGGGACCTCGAACACTGAAGCTTTCTTT
12	.	TRBV5-1	.	TRBJ2-3	CASSGSPDTQYF	TGCGCCAGCAGTGGGAGTCCAGATACGCAGTATTTT
15	TRBD2	TRBV7-3	many	TRBJ2-1	CASSLRLAGVDEQFF	TGTGCCAGCAGCTTAAGGCTAGCGGGAGTTGATGAGCAGTTCTTC
15	TRBD1	TRBV2	many	TRBJ1-1	CASHRGGGLDTEAFF	TGTGCCAGCCACCGAGGGGGCGGATTGGACACTGAAGCTTTCTTT
13	.	TRBV5-6	few	TRBJ1-2	CASSSGTIYGYTF	TGTGCCAGCAGCTCCGGGACAATTTATGGCTACACCTTC
15	.	TRBV29-1	.	TRBJ2-1	CSVIARGGPYNEQFF	TGCAGCGTAATCGCCAGGGGAGGCCCCTACAATGAGCAGTTCTTC
15	.	TRBV28	many	TRBJ2-1	CASSRGPSSYNEQFF	TGTGCCAGCAGTAGGGGCCCAAGCTCCTACAATGAGCAGTTCTTC
14	TRBD1	TRBV11-1	many	TRBJ2-1	CASETGGLIDEQFF	TGTGCCAGCGAGACAGGGGGCTTGATCGATGAGCAGTTCTTC
14	TRBD2	TRBV5-1	many	TRBJ2-2	CASSREGATGELFF	TGCGCCAGCAGTCGGGAGGGCGCCACCGGGGAGCTGTTTTTT
16	TRBD1	TRBV9	.	TRBJ1-1	CASSATGQGGNTEAFF	TGTGCCAGCAGCGCCACGGGACAGGGGGGAAACACTGAAGCTTTCTTT
15	TRBD2	TRBV19	many	TRBJ2-5	CASSSWTSGTKTQYF	TGTGCCAGTAGTTCCTGGACTAGCGGGACGAAGACCCAGTACTTC
14	TRBD1	TRBV10-2	.	TRBJ2-7	CATLSPGQSYEQYF	TGCGCCACCTTAAGCCCGGGACAGTCCTACGAGCAGTACTTC
13	.	TRBV12-3/TRBV12-4	.	TRBJ2-1	CASSTNDRPEQFF	TGTGCCAGCAGCACTAACGACCGTCCTGAGCAGTTCTTC
12	.	TRBV28	few	TRBJ2-1	CASSTISNEQFF	TGTGCCAGCAGTACCATTTCCAATGAGCAGTTCTTC
14	TRBD2	TRBV24-1	few	TRBJ2-7	CASSLHGREYEQYF	TGTGCCAGCAGTTTACACGGGAGGGAGTACGAGCAGTACTTC
10	.	TRBV30	many	TRBJ2-1	CAWAYNEQFF	TGTGCCTGGGCCTACAATGAGCAGTTCTTC
15	.	TRBV6-2/TRBV6-3	many	TRBJ1-4	CASSDSGTFNEKLFF	TGTGCCAGCAGCGACTCCGGGACCTTTAATGAAAAACTGTTTTTT
16	TRBD1	TRBV11-2	.	TRBJ2-1	CASSPLTGGACSEQFF	TGTGCCAGCAGCCCCCTGACAGGGGGCGCGTGTAGTGAGCAGTTCTTC
13	.	TRBV12-3/TRBV12-4	many	TRBJ2-1	CASSSGRYNEQFF	TGTGCCAGCAGCTCTGGACGTTACAATGAGCAGTTCTTC
13	.	TRBV7-2	few	TRBJ2-5	CASSLGIRETQYF	TGTGCCAGCAGCCTAGGAATCCGAGAGACCCAGTACTTC
19	TRBD2	TRBV5-1	many	TRBJ2-7	CASSLRGSSGGRISYEQYF	TGCGCCAGCAGCCTCAGAGGTTCTAGCGGAGGGAGGATATCCTACGAGCAGTACTTC
15	TRBD1	TRBV28	.	TRBJ1-2	CASSDGQGALYGYTF	TGTGCCAGCAGTGACGGACAGGGGGCCCTCTATGGCTACACCTTC
13	.	TRBV5-1	.	TRBJ2-7	CASSSPQGYEQYF	TGCGCCAGCAGCTCACCCCAGGGATACGAGCAGTACTTC
16	TRBD1	TRBV24-1	many	TRBJ1-5	CATSDHRTGFNQPQHF	TGTGCCACCAGTGATCACCGGACAGGGTTCAATCAGCCCCAGCATTTT
12	.	TRBV29-1	many	TRBJ2-5	CSVEGYQETQYF	TGCAGCGTTGAAGGGTACCAAGAGACCCAGTACTTC
15	TRBD1	TRBV27	many	TRBJ2-7	CASRAGTGVPHGQYF	TGTGCCAGCAGGGCCGGGACAGGGGTCCCACATGGGCAGTACTTC
16	TRBD1	TRBV6-1	few	TRBJ2-3	CASSLLEGANTDTQYF	TGTGCCAGCAGTTTACTAGAGGGGGCGAACACAGATACGCAGTATTTT
16	.	TRBV4-3	.	TRBJ2-2	CASSQEERANTGELFF	TGCGCCAGCAGCCAAGAGGAGCGGGCGAACACCGGGGAGCTGTTTTTT
15	.	TRBV7-9	many	TRBJ2-7	CASSDPRESSYEQYF	TGTGCCAGCAGCGACCCTCGGGAGAGCTCCTACGAGCAGTACTTC
18	TRBD1	TRBV7-9	.	TRBJ2-6	CASSLMGQGASGANVLTF	TGTGCCAGCAGCTTAATGGGACAGGGGGCCAGTGGGGCCAACGTCCTGACTTTC